These 12 T cell receptor beta chains were sequenced from one sample in a study of cytomegalovirus exposure and HLA in healthy donors. Repertoires were generated with immunoSEQ multiplex PCR, while TCRdb's copy carries only in-frame clones and drops some. Of tens of thousands of clones in the sample, around 85% were seen once. Specimen: PBMCs. The receptors shown here come from a man younger than 35 in good health and CMV-seropositive.

The chain has TRBV6-5 and TRBJ1-6; 8 nucleotides agree with TRBD1. After removal of 4 bases from V and 11 bases from J, the junction contained 13 bases not matched to a gene. Germline V gene sequence: CDR1 MNHEY, CDR2 SVGAGI. The CDR3 is 16 amino acids. CDR3 DNA sequence: TGTGCCAGCAGTTGGTCAGGGACAGGCCGTGGGGCACCCCTCCACTTT. Translated, it gives CASSWSGTGRGAPLHF.

The CDR3 region is CASSQQGAHGYTF. The CDR3 nucleotides are TGTGCCAGCAGTCAACAGGGGGCGCATGGCTACACCTTC. V gene TRBV6-5 combines with J gene TRBJ1-2; 9 positions match TRBD1. CDR1 and CDR2 from the germline V gene are MNHEY and SVGAGI. V shed 5 bases, J shed 6 bases, and the junction held 4 bases outside the gene matches. The CDR3 has 13 amino acids.

The chain has TRBV10-3 and TRBJ2-7; possible D gene TRBD1, 5 bases. Germline values: CDR1 ENHRY, CDR2 SYGVKD. The germline V and J ends were trimmed by 2 bases and 2 bases, with 10 bases remaining between them. The CDR3 totals 14 residues. The CDR3 loop reads CAISEVQVTYEQYF. The CDR3 bases are TGTGCCATCAGTGAGGTACAGGTAACCTACGAGCAGTACTTC.

This sequence joins TRBV2 and TRBJ2-1; 7 positions match TRBD2. This CDR3 region has 14 residues. J lost 6 bases, V lost 3 bases, and 5 bases had no gene match. The germline CDR1 and CDR2 sequences are SNHLY and FYNNEI. The CDR3 loop reads CASSEGLAVNEQFF. CDR3 nucleotides: TGTGCCAGCAGTGAGGGGCTAGCGGTCAATGAGCAGTTCTTC.

This chain links TRBV7-3 with TRBJ2-5; D ambiguous. The V gene's germline CDR1 is SGHTA and CDR2 FQGTGA. The CDR3 is 13 amino acids. Deletions cut 5 bases from V and 4 bases from J, with 11 bases between. CDR3 protein: CASSRTPPETQYF. The CDR3 DNA follows: TGTGCCAGCAGCCGAACACCGCCAGAGACCCAGTACTTC.

The chain has TRBV2 and TRBJ2-1; 9 bases align to TRBD1. The CDR3 contains 16 residues. The J segment lost 8 bases and the V segment lost 3 bases, leaving 11 bases of the junction unmatched. Germline values: CDR1 SNHLY, CDR2 FYNNEI. CDR3: CASSEPTGGLSDEQFF. The CDR3 bases are TGTGCCAGCAGTGAGCCGACAGGGGGTTTGTCCGATGAGCAGTTCTTC.

The chain carries TRBV7-9 and TRBJ1-2; D remains unclear. Between the trimmed V and J ends, which lost 1 base and 2 bases, there was a span of 8 bases. Germline V gives CDR1 SEHNR, CDR2 FQNEAQ (reference sequence). This CDR3 region has 14 residues. The CDR3 nucleotides read TGTGCCAGCAGCTTAGGGCCGTCGAACTATGGCTACACCTTC. It specifies CASSLGPSNYGYTF.

The V gene is TRBV5-4, the J gene TRBJ2-3, with a weak D call TRBD2 (6 bases). Trimming stripped 4 bases from V and 6 bases from J, with 24 bases between. This CDR3 has 17 amino acids. Germline V gives CDR1 SGHNT, CDR2 YYREEE (reference sequence). The DNA for the CDR3 is TGTGCCAGCAGCCCCAAAGCGTATAGCGGAGGGTCCGATACGCAGTATTTT. It codes for CASSPKAYSGGSDTQYF.

The genes are TRBV5-1 and TRBJ2-1; tentative D call: TRBD2 (6 bases). Looked up from germline, CDR1 is SGHRS and CDR2 is YFSETQ. The CDR3 extends over 13 amino acids. Trimming removed 7 bases from V and 2 bases from J, with 10 bases in between. CDR3 sequence reads: CASGLATYNEQFF. The CDR3 DNA reads as TGCGCCAGCGGCCTAGCGACCTACAATGAGCAGTTCTTC.

The chain has TRBV30 and TRBJ1-4, with D possibly TRBD1 on 6 matching bases. V was pared by 2 bases and J by 7 bases, with 17 bases between. This CDR3 has 15 residues. Per the germline V gene, CDR1 is GTSNPN and CDR2 is SVGIG (reference sequence). CDR3 in amino acids: CAWSTDRKEGEKLFF. In DNA, the CDR3 is TGTGCCTGGAGTACCGACAGGAAAGAAGGTGAAAAACTGTTTTTT.

The CDR3 loop is CASSLAPDRGGGYTF. CDR3 coding DNA: TGTGCCAGCAGTTTAGCCCCGGACAGGGGGGGCGGCTACACCTTC. The chain combines TRBV27 with TRBJ1-2, with TRBD1 matching over 10 bases. The CDR3 loop spans 15 amino acids. Germline V gene lookup returns CDR1 MNHEY and CDR2 SMNVEV (reference sequence). Losses at the gene ends were 2 bases for V and 8 bases for J; bases not matched to a gene: 8.

The chain uses TRBV5-4 and TRBJ2-3, with TRBD2 identical over 10 bases. There are 15 residues in the CDR3. Germline values: CDR1 SGHNT, CDR2 YYREEE (reference sequence). The V gene end was trimmed by 1 base and the J gene end by 3 bases; junction bases not matched to a gene: 2. CDR3 in amino acids: CASSLTSGTTDTQYF. The CDR3 nucleotides read TGTGCCAGCAGCTTGACTAGCGGGACTACAGATACGCAGTATTTT.